A selection of T cell receptor beta chains follows, all from one sample in a study of OX40 agonist ivuxolimab in advanced cancers. TCRdb's table, derived via immunoSEQ multiplex PCR, lists solely in-frame clones and lacks some. The table includes tens of thousands of clones, over 80% detected once. The source was CD4+ or CD8+ T cells sorted from blood, collected in a trial of the OX40 agonist ivuxolimab. The receptor source for this set is an adult with an advanced solid tumor such as melanoma, head and neck, liver or kidney cancer. CDR3s include the opening cysteine and the closing phenylalanine or tryptophan. The order of the fields is V gene, clone size, CDR3 protein. A row's size may be missing; if present it is once, few, many or a size class.

v_call: TRBV11-3
clone_size: .
cdr3_aa: CASSLHRGRDLGYTIYF

v_call: TRBV30
clone_size: few
cdr3_aa: CALGGGPMNTEAFF

v_call: TRBV13
clone_size: .
cdr3_aa: CASSRQGYYGYTF

v_call: TRBV7-9
clone_size: .
cdr3_aa: CASSLGRSEAFF

v_call: TRBV9
clone_size: few
cdr3_aa: CASSPGDRGYTF

v_call: TRBV7-9
clone_size: .
cdr3_aa: CASSSGEETDTQYF

v_call: TRBV9
clone_size: .
cdr3_aa: CASSVASGGFDGYTF

v_call: TRBV27
clone_size: .
cdr3_aa: CASSLSRLVNEQFF

v_call: TRBV5-1
clone_size: .
cdr3_aa: CASSETGELFF

v_call: TRBV28
clone_size: .
cdr3_aa: CASSFVGQAQDTQYF

v_call: TRBV30
clone_size: .
cdr3_aa: CAWAATASSYNEQFF

v_call: TRBV29-1
clone_size: .
cdr3_aa: CSVSERNNSPLHF

v_call: TRBV4-2
clone_size: .
cdr3_aa: CASSQILGADEKLFF

v_call: TRBV5-1
clone_size: .
cdr3_aa: CASSPKTGSSYEQYF

v_call: TRBV6-1
clone_size: .
cdr3_aa: CATREQGGYTF

v_call: TRBV6-1
clone_size: .
cdr3_aa: CASKREMGEQFF